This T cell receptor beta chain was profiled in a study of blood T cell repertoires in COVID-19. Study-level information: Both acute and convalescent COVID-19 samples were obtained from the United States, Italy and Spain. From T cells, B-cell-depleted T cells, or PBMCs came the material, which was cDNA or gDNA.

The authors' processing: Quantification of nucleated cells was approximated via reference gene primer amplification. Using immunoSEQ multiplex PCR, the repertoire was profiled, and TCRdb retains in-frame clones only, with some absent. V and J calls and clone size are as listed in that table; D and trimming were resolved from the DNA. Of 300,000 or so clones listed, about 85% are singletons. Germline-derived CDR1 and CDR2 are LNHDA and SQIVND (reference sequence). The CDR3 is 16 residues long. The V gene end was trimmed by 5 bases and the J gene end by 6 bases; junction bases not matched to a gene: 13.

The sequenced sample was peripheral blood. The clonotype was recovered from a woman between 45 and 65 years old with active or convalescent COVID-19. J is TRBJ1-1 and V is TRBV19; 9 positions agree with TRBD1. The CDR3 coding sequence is TGTGCCAGTAGTGAACAGGGGGCGAGTCTTGCGTCTGAAGCTTTCTTT. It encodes CASSEQGASLASEAFF.